The following is a T cell receptor beta chain sequence with its context. Its antigen remains unidentified. This sample is part of a study of identifying expanded T cells in peripheral blood. Profiled with immunoSEQ multiplex PCR; TCRdb holds only in-frame clones, not every one. This table holds tens of thousands of clones, approximately 91% found once. Study-level results: Variance in clone template counts between approximately 2-week samples significantly increased with total template count across all healthy donors.

The V segment lost 4 bases and the J segment 3 bases; nucleotides outside the gene matches: 8. The germline CDR1 and CDR2 sequences are SQVTM and ANQGSEA. This CDR3 is 15 amino acids long. The source material was blood. The chain is built from TRBV29-1 and TRBJ1-4; 7 bases fit TRBD1. The TCR comes from a person between 18 and 75 years old in good health. The CDR3 DNA reads as TGCAGCGTTGCCTTAGCGGGACAGCCTAATGAAAAACTGTTTTTT. The encoded protein is CSVALAGQPNEKLFF.